This entry concerns a single T cell receptor (beta chain). The sample belongs to a study of brain T cells in children with intractable seizures. Assay: immunoSEQ multiplex PCR; the TCRdb copy retains only in-frame clones and omits some. The table has some 76,000 clones, under 95% seen once; the top ten hold around 1.6%. Trimming shortened V by 0 bases and J by 8 bases, and 8 bases separated the two germline ends. The germline gives CDR1 LNHNV, CDR2 YYDKDF (reference sequence). CDR3 length: 13 residues. The chain carries TRBV15 and TRBJ2-1; D call uncertain. This TCR came from a boy under two years old with tuberous sclerosis and intractable seizures. This specimen was peripheral blood, taken at surgery. CDR3: CATSRDPRDEQFF. Written as DNA, the CDR3 is TGTGCCACCAGCAGAGATCCCCGCGATGAGCAGTTCTTC.